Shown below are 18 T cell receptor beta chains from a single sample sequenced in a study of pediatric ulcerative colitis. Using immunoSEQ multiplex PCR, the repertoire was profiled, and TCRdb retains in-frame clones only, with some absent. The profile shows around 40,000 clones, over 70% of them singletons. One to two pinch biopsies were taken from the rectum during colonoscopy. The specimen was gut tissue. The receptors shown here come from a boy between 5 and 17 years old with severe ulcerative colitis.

CDR3 sequence (DNA): TGTGCCAGCACTACAGCAGGGGAGGGCTACACCTTC. It yields the protein CASTTAGEGYTF. This chain links TRBV6-5 with TRBJ1-2; TRBD1 might be the D (6 bases). The germline CDR1 and CDR2 sequences are MNHEY and SVGAGI. This CDR3 is built from 12 residues. V shed 7 bases and J shed 8 bases, with 14 bases lying between them.

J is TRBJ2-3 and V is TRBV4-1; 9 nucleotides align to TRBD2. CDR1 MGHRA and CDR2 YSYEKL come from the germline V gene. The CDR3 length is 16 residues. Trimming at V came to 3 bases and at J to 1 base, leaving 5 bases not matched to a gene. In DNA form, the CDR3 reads TGCGCCAGCAGCCAGTCTGTAGCGGGGGGCACAGATACGCAGTATTTT. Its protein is CASSQSVAGGTDTQYF.

DNA of the CDR3: TGTGCCTGGAGTGTAAGGCCAGGAATAGCCAAAAACATTCAGTACTTC. It specifies CAWSVRPGIAKNIQYF. The J gene is TRBJ2-4, the V gene TRBV30; D is unresolved. Trimming removed 0 bases from V and 0 bases from J, with 12 bases in between. The CDR3 covers 16 residues. The germline gives CDR1 GTSNPN, CDR2 SVGIG (reference sequence).

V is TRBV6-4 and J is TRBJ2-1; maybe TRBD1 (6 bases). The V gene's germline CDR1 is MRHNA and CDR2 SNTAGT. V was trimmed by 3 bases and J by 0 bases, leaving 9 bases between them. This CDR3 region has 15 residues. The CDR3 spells CASSEQGSSYNEQFF. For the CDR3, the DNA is TGTGCCAGCAGTGAACAGGGAAGCTCCTACAATGAGCAGTTCTTC.

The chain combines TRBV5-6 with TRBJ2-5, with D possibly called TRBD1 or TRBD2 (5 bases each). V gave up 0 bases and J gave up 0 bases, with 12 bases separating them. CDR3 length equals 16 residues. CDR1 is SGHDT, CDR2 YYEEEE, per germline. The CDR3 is CASSLARGRYQETQYF. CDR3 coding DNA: TGTGCCAGCAGCTTGGCCCGGGGCAGGTACCAAGAGACCCAGTACTTC.

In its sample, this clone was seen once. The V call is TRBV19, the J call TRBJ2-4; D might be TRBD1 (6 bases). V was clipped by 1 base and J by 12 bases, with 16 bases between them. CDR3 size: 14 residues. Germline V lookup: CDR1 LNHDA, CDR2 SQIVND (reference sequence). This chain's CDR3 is CASSIGQGPGGQYF. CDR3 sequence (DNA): TGTGCCAGTAGTATAGGCCAGGGGCCGGGCGGTCAGTACTTC. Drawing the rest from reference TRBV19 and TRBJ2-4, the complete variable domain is DGGITQSPKYLFRKEGQNVTLSCEQNLNHDAMYWYRQDPGQGLRLIYYSQIVNDFQKGDIAEGYSVSREKKESFPLTVTSAQKNPTAFYLCASSIGQGPGGQYFGAGTRLSVL.

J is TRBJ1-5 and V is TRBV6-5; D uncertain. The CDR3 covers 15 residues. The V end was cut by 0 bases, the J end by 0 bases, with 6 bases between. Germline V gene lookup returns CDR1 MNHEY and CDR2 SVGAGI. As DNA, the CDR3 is TGTGCCAGCAGTTACTCCCGGAATAGCAATCAGCCCCAGCATTTT. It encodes CASSYSRNSNQPQHF.

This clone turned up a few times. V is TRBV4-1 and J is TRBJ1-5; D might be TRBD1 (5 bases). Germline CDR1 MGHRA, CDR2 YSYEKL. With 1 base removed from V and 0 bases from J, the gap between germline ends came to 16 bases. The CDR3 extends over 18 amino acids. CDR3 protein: CASSQAALRGNSNQPQHF. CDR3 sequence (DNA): TGCGCCAGCAGCCAAGCAGCATTGAGGGGCAATAGCAATCAGCCCCAGCATTTT.

The CDR3 DNA follows: TGTGCCAGTAGTTTGGCAGGTTCAGATACGCAGTATTTT. It translates to CASSLAGSDTQYF. V is TRBV19 and J is TRBJ2-3; unclear D gene. This CDR3 is 13 amino acids long. CDR1 and CDR2 (germline): LNHDA, SQIVND (reference sequence). Trimming took off 5 bases at V and 4 bases at J, with 10 bases between the two ends. Supplemented by reference TRBV19 and TRBJ2-3, the full variable domain reads DGGITQSPKYLFRKEGQNVTLSCEQNLNHDAMYWYRQDPGQGLRLIYYSQIVNDFQKGDIAEGYSVSREKKESFPLTVTSAQKNPTAFYLCASSLAGSDTQYFGPGTRLTVL.

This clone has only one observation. The CDR3 is CAISVGGAIKTQYF. The DNA of the CDR3 is TGTGCCATCAGTGTCGGGGGTGCAATTAAGACCCAGTACTTC. J is TRBJ2-5 and V is TRBV10-3; maybe TRBD2 (6 bases). Trimming took off 4 bases at V and 6 bases at J, with 15 bases between the two ends. Germline V gives CDR1 ENHRY, CDR2 SYGVKD. The CDR3 sequence is 14 residues long.

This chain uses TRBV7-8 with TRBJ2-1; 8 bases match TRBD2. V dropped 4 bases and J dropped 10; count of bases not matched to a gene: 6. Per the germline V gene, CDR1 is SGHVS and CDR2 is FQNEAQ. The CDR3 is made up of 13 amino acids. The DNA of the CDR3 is TGTGCCAGCAGCTCGGGGGGGCCTAGGGAGCAGTTCTTC. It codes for CASSSGGPREQFF. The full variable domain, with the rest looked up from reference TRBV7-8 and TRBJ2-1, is GAGVSQSPRYKVAKRGQDVALRCDPISGHVSLFWYQQALGQGPEFLTYFQNEAQLDKSGLPSDRFFAERPEGSVSTLKIQRTQQEDSAVYLCASSSGGPREQFFGPGTRLTVL.

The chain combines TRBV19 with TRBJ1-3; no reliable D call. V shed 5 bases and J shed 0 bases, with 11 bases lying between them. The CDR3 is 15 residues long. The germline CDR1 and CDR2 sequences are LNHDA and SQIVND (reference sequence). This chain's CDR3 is CASSLTLASGNTIYF. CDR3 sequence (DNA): TGTGCCAGTAGTTTGACACTAGCCTCTGGAAACACCATATATTTT.

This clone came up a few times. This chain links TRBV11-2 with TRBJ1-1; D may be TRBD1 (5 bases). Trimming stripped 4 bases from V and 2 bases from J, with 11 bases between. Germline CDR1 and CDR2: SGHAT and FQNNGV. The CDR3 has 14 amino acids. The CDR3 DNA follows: TGTGCCAGCAGCTGGCGTGGGGGAAACACTGAAGCTTTCTTT. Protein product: CASSWRGGNTEAFF.

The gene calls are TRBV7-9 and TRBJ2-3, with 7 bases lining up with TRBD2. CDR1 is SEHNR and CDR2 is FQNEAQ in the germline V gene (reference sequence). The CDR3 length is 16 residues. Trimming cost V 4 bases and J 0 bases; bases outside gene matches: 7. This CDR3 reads CASSSLVGGSTDTQYF. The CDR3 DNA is TGTGCCAGCAGCTCACTAGTGGGGGGGAGCACAGATACGCAGTATTTT. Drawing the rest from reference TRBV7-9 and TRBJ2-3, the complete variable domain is DTGVSQNPRHKITKRGQNVTFRCDPISEHNRLYWYRQTLGQGPEFLTYFQNEAQLEKSRLLSDRFSAERPKGSFSTLEIQRTEQGDSAMYLCASSSLVGGSTDTQYFGPGTRLTVL.

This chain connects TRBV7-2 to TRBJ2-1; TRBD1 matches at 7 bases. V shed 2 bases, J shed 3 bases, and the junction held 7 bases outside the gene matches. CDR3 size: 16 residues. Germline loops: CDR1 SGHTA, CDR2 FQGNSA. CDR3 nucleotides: TGTGCCAGCAGCTTATCAGGGACAGCGAGCTACAATGAGCAGTTCTTC. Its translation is CASSLSGTASYNEQFF.

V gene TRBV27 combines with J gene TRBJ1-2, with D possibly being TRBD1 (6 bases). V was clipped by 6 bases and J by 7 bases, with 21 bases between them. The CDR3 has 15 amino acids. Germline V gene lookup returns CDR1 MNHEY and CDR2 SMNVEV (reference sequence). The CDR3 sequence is CASSLSLGDIFGYTF. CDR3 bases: TGTGCCAGCAGCCTCAGCTTGGGGGACATATTTGGCTACACCTTC.

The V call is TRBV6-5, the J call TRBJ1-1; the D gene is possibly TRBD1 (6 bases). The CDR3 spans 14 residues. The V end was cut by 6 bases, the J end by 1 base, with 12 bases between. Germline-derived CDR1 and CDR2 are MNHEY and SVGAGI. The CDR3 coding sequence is TGTGCCAGCAGGGACACAGGGACGAACACTGAAGCTTTCTTT. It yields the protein CASRDTGTNTEAFF.

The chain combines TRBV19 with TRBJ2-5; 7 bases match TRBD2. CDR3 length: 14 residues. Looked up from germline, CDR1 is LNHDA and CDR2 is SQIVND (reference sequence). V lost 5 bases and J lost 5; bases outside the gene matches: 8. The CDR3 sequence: CASSPREARETQYF. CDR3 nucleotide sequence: TGTGCCAGTAGTCCCCGGGAGGCTCGCGAGACCCAGTACTTC.